The rows below give T cell receptor beta chains drawn from one sample of a study of cytomegalovirus exposure and HLA in healthy donors. Data came from immunoSEQ multiplex PCR; TCRdb stores just in-frame clones and leaves some out. The sample consists of around 90,000 clones, 81% of them appearing once. Sequencing input: PBMCs. The source is a human donor in good health. Each CDR3 is given with its conserved first and last residue. Fields, in order: V gene, clone size, J gene, D gene, CDR3 protein, CDR3 DNA. The D gene is left open where the match is weak. Not every row has a clone size; where given, it reads once, few, many or a size class.

v_call: TRBV7-2
clone_size: -
j_call: TRBJ2-5
d_call: TRBD2
cdr3_aa: CASSLSSGGAETQYF
cdr3_nt: TGTGCCAGCAGCCTTAGCTCGGGAGGTGCCGAGACCCAGTACTTC

v_call: TRBV5-6
clone_size: -
j_call: TRBJ1-3
d_call: TRBD1
cdr3_aa: CASSWPTGAGNTIYF
cdr3_nt: TGTGCCAGCAGCTGGCCGACAGGGGCTGGAAACACCATATATTTT

v_call: TRBV4-1
clone_size: -
j_call: TRBJ2-3
d_call: TRBD2
cdr3_aa: CASSQGWGAGVNPDTQYF
cdr3_nt: TGCGCCAGCAGCCAGGGCTGGGGAGCGGGAGTAAATCCAGATACGCAGTATTTT

v_call: TRBV19
clone_size: -
j_call: TRBJ2-7
d_call: TRBD2
cdr3_aa: CASSRSGSTYEQYF
cdr3_nt: TGTGCCAGTAGCCGTAGCGGGTCCACCTACGAGCAGTACTTC

v_call: TRBV4-3
clone_size: -
j_call: TRBJ2-2
d_call: -
cdr3_aa: CASSPTRNTGELFF
cdr3_nt: TGCGCCAGCAGCCCAACTCGGAACACCGGGGAGCTGTTTTTT

v_call: TRBV15
clone_size: -
j_call: TRBJ1-2
d_call: -
cdr3_aa: CATRGVGGSDYGYTF
cdr3_nt: TGTGCCACCAGGGGCGTCGGAGGGAGCGACTATGGCTACACCTTC

v_call: TRBV5-1
clone_size: -
j_call: TRBJ1-2
d_call: -
cdr3_aa: CASRSERGYGYTF
cdr3_nt: TGCGCCAGCAGGTCGGAGAGAGGGTATGGCTACACCTTC

v_call: TRBV4-2
clone_size: -
j_call: TRBJ1-5
d_call: -
cdr3_aa: CASSQDLPRSTNSNQPQHF
cdr3_nt: TGTGCCAGCAGCCAAGACTTGCCTAGGAGCACGAATAGCAATCAGCCCCAGCATTTT

v_call: TRBV18
clone_size: -
j_call: TRBJ2-2
d_call: TRBD2
cdr3_aa: CASSRLRGAGDTGELFF
cdr3_nt: TGTGCCAGCTCACGTCTTCGTGGAGCGGGAGACACCGGGGAGCTGTTTTTT

v_call: TRBV27
clone_size: -
j_call: TRBJ2-7
d_call: TRBD1
cdr3_aa: CASSQGSGQGPHEQYF
cdr3_nt: TGTGCCAGCAGCCAAGGCTCGGGACAGGGGCCACACGAGCAGTACTTC

v_call: TRBV7-8
clone_size: -
j_call: TRBJ2-7
d_call: TRBD1
cdr3_aa: CASSFGQASYEQYF
cdr3_nt: TGTGCCAGCAGCTTCGGACAGGCCTCCTACGAGCAGTACTTC

v_call: TRBV5-1
clone_size: once
j_call: TRBJ2-3
d_call: TRBD1
cdr3_aa: CASKERAGGTDTQYF
cdr3_nt: TGCGCCAGCAAGGAGAGGGCAGGGGGAACAGATACGCAGTATTTT

v_call: TRBV27
clone_size: -
j_call: TRBJ2-7
d_call: -
cdr3_aa: CASSPPRTDPYEQYF
cdr3_nt: TGTGCCAGCAGTCCCCCCCGGACTGACCCTTACGAGCAGTACTTC

v_call: TRBV9
clone_size: -
j_call: TRBJ2-3
d_call: TRBD2
cdr3_aa: CASTPSGWEGPTDTQYF
cdr3_nt: TGTGCCAGCACCCCAAGTGGGTGGGAGGGCCCCACAGATACGCAGTATTTT

v_call: TRBV6-5
clone_size: -
j_call: TRBJ2-1
d_call: TRBD1
cdr3_aa: CASRRQGVDEQFF
cdr3_nt: TGTGCCAGCAGAAGACAGGGAGTCGATGAGCAGTTCTTC

v_call: TRBV9
clone_size: -
j_call: TRBJ2-1
d_call: -
cdr3_aa: CASSARWGSGNEQFF
cdr3_nt: TGTGCCAGCAGCGCAAGGTGGGGTAGCGGCAATGAGCAGTTCTTC

v_call: TRBV28
clone_size: -
j_call: TRBJ2-7
d_call: TRBD1
cdr3_aa: CASSNFGQGQNEQYF
cdr3_nt: TGTGCCAGCAGTAACTTCGGACAGGGGCAAAACGAGCAGTACTTC

v_call: TRBV5-1
clone_size: -
j_call: TRBJ2-7
d_call: TRBD2
cdr3_aa: CASSLQREGVKQYF
cdr3_nt: TGCGCCAGCAGCTTGCAGCGGGAGGGGGTCAAGCAGTACTTC

v_call: TRBV7-6
clone_size: -
j_call: TRBJ2-2
d_call: TRBD1
cdr3_aa: CASSTDRGRSTGELFF
cdr3_nt: TGTGCCAGCAGCACGGACAGGGGGCGCAGCACCGGGGAGCTGTTTTTT

v_call: TRBV28
clone_size: -
j_call: TRBJ1-2
d_call: TRBD1
cdr3_aa: CASSLVGRGAYGYTF
cdr3_nt: TGTGCCAGCAGTTTAGTGGGCAGGGGGGCCTATGGCTACACCTTC

v_call: TRBV11-3
clone_size: -
j_call: TRBJ2-3
d_call: TRBD2
cdr3_aa: CASSPRTSGNTDTQYF
cdr3_nt: TGTGCCAGCAGCCCAAGGACTAGCGGAAACACAGATACGCAGTATTTT

v_call: TRBV4-2
clone_size: -
j_call: TRBJ2-7
d_call: -
cdr3_aa: CASSPQGGNYEQYF
cdr3_nt: TGTGCCAGCAGCCCACAGGGGGGGAACTACGAGCAGTACTTC

v_call: TRBV19
clone_size: -
j_call: TRBJ2-2
d_call: -
cdr3_aa: CASSPNTGELFF
cdr3_nt: TGTGCCAGTAGTCCAAACACCGGGGAGCTGTTTTTT

v_call: TRBV4-3
clone_size: -
j_call: TRBJ2-5
d_call: TRBD2
cdr3_aa: CASSQDWTGLAGQETQYF
cdr3_nt: TGCGCCAGCAGCCAAGATTGGACGGGACTAGCGGGGCAAGAGACCCAGTACTTC

v_call: TRBV18
clone_size: -
j_call: TRBJ1-1
d_call: -
cdr3_aa: CASSLSGVNTEAFF
cdr3_nt: TGTGCCAGCTCATTAAGCGGGGTGAACACTGAAGCTTTCTTT

v_call: TRBV5-4
clone_size: -
j_call: TRBJ1-1
d_call: TRBD1
cdr3_aa: CAGSPGQGRTEAFF
cdr3_nt: TGTGCCGGCAGCCCTGGACAGGGGAGGACTGAAGCTTTCTTT

v_call: TRBV7-2
clone_size: -
j_call: TRBJ1-5
d_call: -
cdr3_aa: CASSSVRGRGQPQHF
cdr3_nt: TGTGCCAGCAGCTCCGTCCGGGGGAGGGGGCAGCCCCAGCATTTT

v_call: TRBV19
clone_size: -
j_call: TRBJ2-7
d_call: TRBD2
cdr3_aa: CASRLAGNSYEQYF
cdr3_nt: TGTGCCAGTAGACTAGCGGGGAACTCCTACGAGCAGTACTTC

v_call: TRBV6-5
clone_size: few
j_call: TRBJ1-1
d_call: TRBD1
cdr3_aa: CASSYDRVTTEAFF
cdr3_nt: TGTGCCAGCAGTTACGACAGGGTAACCACTGAAGCTTTCTTT

v_call: TRBV5-1
clone_size: -
j_call: TRBJ2-3
d_call: -
cdr3_aa: CASSLGHRADTQYF
cdr3_nt: TGCGCCAGCAGCTTGGGCCACAGGGCAGATACGCAGTATTTT

v_call: TRBV4-3
clone_size: -
j_call: TRBJ2-1
d_call: -
cdr3_aa: CASSQDLGSSYNEQFF
cdr3_nt: TGCGCCAGCAGCCAAGATTTGGGGAGCTCCTACAATGAGCAGTTCTTC

v_call: TRBV27
clone_size: -
j_call: TRBJ1-5
d_call: TRBD1
cdr3_aa: CASSQGQGINQPQHF
cdr3_nt: TGTGCCAGCAGTCAGGGACAGGGAATCAATCAGCCCCAGCATTTT

v_call: TRBV7-9
clone_size: -
j_call: TRBJ2-3
d_call: TRBD1
cdr3_aa: CASTPGQGASDTQYF
cdr3_nt: TGTGCCAGCACCCCAGGTCAGGGGGCGTCCGATACGCAGTATTTT

v_call: TRBV28
clone_size: -
j_call: TRBJ2-7
d_call: TRBD2
cdr3_aa: CASSGGGGRTYEQYF
cdr3_nt: TGTGCCAGCAGTGGGGGCGGGGGGCGCACCTACGAGCAGTACTTC

v_call: TRBV27
clone_size: -
j_call: TRBJ2-3
d_call: TRBD2
cdr3_aa: CASSLQRLAGGDTQYF
cdr3_nt: TGTGCCAGCAGTTTACAAAGACTAGCGGGAGGAGATACGCAGTATTTT

v_call: TRBV7-2
clone_size: -
j_call: TRBJ2-5
d_call: TRBD2
cdr3_aa: CASSPSGRWETQYF
cdr3_nt: TGTGCCAGCAGCCCCAGCGGGAGGTGGGAGACCCAGTACTTC

v_call: TRBV28
clone_size: -
j_call: TRBJ2-6
d_call: -
cdr3_aa: CASSFLTDFSPVLTF
cdr3_nt: TGTGCCAGCAGTTTCCTGACAGACTTTTCTCCCGTCCTGACTTTC

v_call: TRBV7-6
clone_size: -
j_call: TRBJ1-2
d_call: -
cdr3_aa: CASSPTVFYGYTF
cdr3_nt: TGTGCCAGCAGCCCGACAGTGTTCTATGGCTACACCTTC

v_call: TRBV20-1
clone_size: -
j_call: TRBJ1-2
d_call: -
cdr3_aa: CSAFTPDGYTF
cdr3_nt: TGCAGTGCCTTCACCCCGGATGGCTACACCTTC

v_call: TRBV18
clone_size: -
j_call: TRBJ2-2
d_call: -
cdr3_aa: CASSPGPSDTGELFF
cdr3_nt: TGTGCCAGCTCACCGGGCCCTAGCGACACCGGGGAGCTGTTTTTT

v_call: TRBV7-8
clone_size: few
j_call: TRBJ1-2
d_call: TRBD1
cdr3_aa: CASSSNPGQGRSYTF
cdr3_nt: TGTGCCAGCAGCTCAAACCCCGGACAGGGGCGAAGCTACACCTTC

v_call: TRBV6-1
clone_size: few
j_call: TRBJ1-6
d_call: TRBD1
cdr3_aa: CASLQGAHNSPLHF
cdr3_nt: TGTGCCAGCCTACAGGGGGCCCATAATTCACCCCTCCACTTT